This T cell receptor beta chain was found in a study of T-cell memory formation after mild COVID-19. About the study: TCR clusters largely stayed donor specific.

Study observations and caveats: Pre-infection memory contained some responding clones, which suggested that cross-reactive memory had joined. The authors left the SARS-CoV-2 specificity of second-wave clones peaking on day 37 unconfirmed.

TCRdb passed the 5' RACE reads through MiXCR, listing each CDR3 protein once. The data contain roughly 160,000 distinct CDR3 sequences, under 14% of them singletons. As for this clonotype: Its antigen remains unknown.

The clonotype originates from a man aged 18-30 years who had mild COVID-19 (a few samples of this study predate the infection). Cell type and time point are not known. Sample: PBMCs or a T cell subset sorted from them (not recorded which).

The CDR3 spells CASSLAEGRSPLHF. CDR3 in DNA: TGCGCCAGCAGCTTGGCAGAGGGACGCTCACCCCTCCACTTT. This rearrangement joins TRBV5-1 to TRBJ1-6, with D maybe TRBD1 (5 bases). V lost 0 bases and J 10 bases, leaving 11 bases between the germline ends. Germline CDR1 is SGHRS and CDR2 is YFSETQ. This CDR3 contains 14 residues.